The rows below give T cell receptor beta chains drawn from one sample of a study of CD4+ T cells in melanoma. Measured with immunoSEQ multiplex PCR; TCRdb has only the in-frame clones, and not every one. The table includes around 100,000 clones, 92% detected once. Material: peripheral blood. These receptors originate from a human donor with melanoma. Both conserved end residues are trimmed from each CDR3. Each record gives: V gene, J gene, CDR3 protein.

TRBV4-1	TRBJ2-2	ASSQDQRRNTGELF
TRBV11-3	TRBJ2-5	ASSLGTARETQY
TRBV27	TRBJ1-2	ASSGTGTSGYT
TRBV6-6	TRBJ2-7	ATAVRQKSSYEQY
TRBV28	TRBJ2-3	ASRSRGGPDTQY
TRBV6-1	TRBJ1-2	ASSEVGANYGYT
TRBV6-1	TRBJ1-1	ASRAPGTGNTEAF
TRBV6-1	TRBJ1-5	ASSEAWRNQPQH
TRBV5-6	TRBJ2-4	ASSADRGAKNIQY
TRBV4-3	TRBJ1-1	ASSQMDRGGTEAF
TRBV6-1	TRBJ2-5	ASSVGTSGSETQY
TRBV7-9	TRBJ2-3	ASTRGLAASTDTQY
TRBV5-1	TRBJ2-7	ASSLTFGVDYEQY
TRBV11-2	TRBJ2-7	ASSPRGLAGSKNEQY
TRBV4-3	TRBJ2-3	ASSPRKGNTQY
TRBV4-3	TRBJ2-7	ASSQGGGSGYEQY
TRBV7-3	TRBJ2-5	ASSPSGTSGRETQY
TRBV11-2	TRBJ2-3	ASSWTSGEGGGTQY